A single sample is the source of the 23 T cell receptor beta chains below, sequenced in a study of T cell responses to AZD1222 COVID-19 vaccine. The method was immunoSEQ multiplex PCR; TCRdb's version includes in-frame clones alone and lacks a portion of them. This table has about 130,000 clones, 85% to 95% appearing once. The sequences come from peripheral blood, collected on day 0 of AZD1222 vaccination. All receptors derive from an adult in good health.

V is TRBV18 and J is TRBJ2-7, with D perhaps TRBD1 (6 bases). The V gene lost 1 base and the J gene lost 0 bases, with 7 bases spanning the gap. CDR3 length equals 14 residues. Germline V gene data show CDR1 as KGHSH and CDR2 as LQKENI. CDR3 coding DNA: TGTGCCAGCTCACCACGGACAGACTCCTACGAGCAGTACTTC. Translating it yields CASSPRTDSYEQYF. The full variable domain, rest sourced from reference TRBV18 and TRBJ2-7, is NAGVMQNPRHLVRRRGQEARLRCSPMKGHSHVYWYRQLPEEGLKFMVYLQKENIIDESGMPKERFSAEFPKEGPSILRIQQVVRGDSAAYFCASSPRTDSYEQYFGPGTRLTVT.

This clone appeared a single time. The V gene is TRBV27, the J gene TRBJ2-1, with D perhaps matching TRBD2 (5 bases). This CDR3 is 13 amino acids long. Germline CDR1 reads MNHEY; CDR2 reads SMNVEV (reference sequence). The V and J ends lost 4 bases and 5 bases respectively, with 9 bases between them. The CDR3 reads CASSSEANNEQFF. The CDR3 nucleotides read TGTGCCAGCAGTTCGGAGGCGAACAATGAGCAGTTCTTC.

The V gene is TRBV7-9, the J gene TRBJ2-7, with D perhaps TRBD1 or TRBD2 (5 bases each). Per germline, CDR1 SEHNR and CDR2 FQNEAQ (reference sequence). Trimming took 0 bases from V and 5 from J, leaving 11 bases between them. There are 14 residues in the CDR3. This chain's CDR3 is CASSLAMRGDEQYF. The CDR3 DNA sequence: TGTGCCAGCAGCTTAGCGATGAGAGGGGACGAGCAGTACTTC.

This clone appeared once. This rearrangement joins TRBV27 to TRBJ2-7; 8 bases fit TRBD2. V was clipped by 0 bases and J by 6 bases; unmatched bases: 10. The CDR3 sequence is 16 residues long. Per germline, CDR1 MNHEY and CDR2 SMNVEV (reference sequence). DNA for the CDR3: TGTGCCAGCAGTTTATCGGGGGGACTAGTTTCATCCGAGCAGTACTTC. The encoded protein is CASSLSGGLVSSEQYF.

V gene TRBV30 combines with J gene TRBJ2-2; 8 positions agree with TRBD2. Looked up from germline, CDR1 is GTSNPN and CDR2 is SVGIG (reference sequence). This CDR3 is 15 amino acids long. The CDR3 protein is CDGTGGRRNTGELFF. The DNA of the CDR3 is TGTGACGGAACTGGCGGGAGGCGGAACACCGGGGAGCTGTTTTTT.

The rearrangement links TRBV20-1 to TRBJ2-3; no definite D call. The CDR3 totals 14 residues. Trimming removed 3 bases at V and 3 bases at J, with 13 bases between. Germline assignment: CDR1 DFQATT and CDR2 SNEGSKA (reference sequence). The CDR3 DNA reads as TGCAGTGCTAGTGTCGGTCGGTGGACAGATACGCAGTATTTT. As protein: CSASVGRWTDTQYF.

V is TRBV5-1 and J is TRBJ1-3, with D possibly matching TRBD1 (5 bases). Germline CDR1 reads SGHRS; CDR2 reads YFSETQ. The CDR3 is made up of 14 amino acids. Trimming took 4 bases from V and 4 from J, leaving 12 bases between them. CDR3 sequence: CASSLLGAGNTIYF. The DNA of the CDR3 is TGCGCCAGCAGCCTCCTCGGGGCGGGAAACACCATATATTTT.

This sequence joins TRBV18 and TRBJ2-5, with TRBD2 identical over 8 bases. V shed 2 bases, J shed 4 bases, and the junction held 6 bases outside the gene matches. The CDR3 is 15 amino acids. Germline V CDR1 and CDR2: KGHSH, LQKENI. The CDR3 DNA reads TGTGCCAGCTCACCAAGAGCGGGAGTGGGAGAGACCCAGTACTTC. It specifies CASSPRAGVGETQYF.

This chain links TRBV4-2 with TRBJ1-2, with unresolved D. Deletions cut 0 bases from V and 2 bases from J, with 16 bases between. Germline CDR1 is LGHNA and CDR2 is YNFKEQ. CDR3 size: 17 residues. The CDR3 region has the DNA TGTGCCAGCAGCCAAGATTTTTGGACTTTTTTCAACTATGGCTACACCTTC. Its translation is CASSQDFWTFFNYGYTF.

The chain couples TRBV28 to TRBJ2-2; a weak D match, TRBD1 (5 bases). This CDR3 has 12 residues. The V gene's germline CDR1 is MDHEN and CDR2 SYDVKM. V was shortened by 9 bases and J by 6 bases, with 11 bases between the two germline ends. The CDR3 is CASMPGPGELFF. The DNA of the CDR3 is TGTGCCAGTATGCCAGGGCCCGGGGAGCTGTTTTTT.

CDR3 nucleotide sequence: TGTGCCTCCCTTACAGGCACAGGGGAGCTGTTTTTT. Translation: CASLTGTGELFF. The chain couples TRBV30 to TRBJ2-2, with D perhaps TRBD1 (5 bases). Per the germline V gene, CDR1 is GTSNPN and CDR2 is SVGIG (reference sequence). The CDR3 has 12 amino acids. V was shortened by 7 bases and J by 8 bases, with 14 bases between the two germline ends. Complete variable domain (other parts from reference TRBV30 and TRBJ2-2): SQTIHQWPATLVQPVGSPLSLECTVEGTSNPNLYWYRQAAGRGLQLLFYSVGIGQISSEVPQNLSASRPQDRQFILSSKKLLLSDSGFYLCASLTGTGELFFGEGSRLTVL.

V and J are TRBV19 and TRBJ1-5; D may be TRBD1 (5 bases). V was shortened by 0 bases and J by 6 bases, with 15 bases between the two germline ends. CDR3 length: 16 residues. The V gene's germline CDR1 is LNHDA and CDR2 SQIVND (reference sequence). CDR3 amino acids: CASSIDLVRVRQPQHF. The CDR3 nucleotides are TGTGCCAGTAGTATAGATTTGGTCAGGGTTCGTCAGCCCCAGCATTTT.

The CDR3 sequence: CASSSDGHSGNTIYF. The DNA for the CDR3 is TGTGCCAGCAGTTCGGACGGACACTCTGGAAACACCATATATTTT. The V gene is TRBV6-6, the J gene TRBJ1-3, with D possibly TRBD1 on 5 matching bases. Germline V gene sequence: CDR1 MNHNY, CDR2 SVGAGI (reference sequence). There are 15 residues in the CDR3. V was trimmed by 4 bases and J by 0 bases, leaving 10 bases between them.

V is TRBV9 and J is TRBJ1-4; perhaps TRBD1 as D (6 bases). The germline V gene has CDR1 SGDLS and CDR2 YYNGEE. V was trimmed by 0 bases and J by 7 bases, leaving 13 bases between them. The CDR3 consists of 15 residues. CDR3 coding DNA: TGTGCCAGCAGCGTAGCCGGGGGGGCTGTTGAAAAACTGTTTTTT. Encoded protein: CASSVAGGAVEKLFF.

CDR3 DNA: TGTGCCAGCAGCCACGACAGGGGGAACACTAATGAAAAACTGTTTTTT. Encoded protein: CASSHDRGNTNEKLFF. The chain links TRBV3-1 (or the pseudogene TRBV3-2) to TRBJ1-4; TRBD1 agrees at 9 bases. Germline-derived CDR1 and CDR2 are LGHDT and YNNKEL (reference sequence). J gave up 2 bases and V 3 bases, and 4 bases lay outside the gene matches. This CDR3 has 16 residues.

This rearrangement joins TRBV5-6 to TRBJ1-4; tentative D call: TRBD1 (5 bases). The CDR3 has 16 residues. CDR1 is SGHDT and CDR2 is YYEEEE in the germline V gene. The germline V and J ends were trimmed by 1 base and 3 bases, with 13 bases remaining between them. The CDR3 nucleotides read TGTGCCAGCAGCTTGAATCAGGGATGGTCTAATGAAAAACTGTTTTTT. Translated: CASSLNQGWSNEKLFF.

The J gene is TRBJ2-7, the V gene TRBV4-1, with 11 bases aligning to TRBD2. The CDR3 extends over 14 amino acids. Germline CDR1 and CDR2: MGHRA and YSYEKL. Trimming removed 6 bases from V and 3 bases from J; junction bases left unmatched: 4. CDR3 in amino acids: CASRRLAGSYEQYF. In DNA form, the CDR3 reads TGCGCCAGCAGAAGACTAGCGGGGAGCTACGAGCAGTACTTC.

This clone has only one observation. The rearrangement links TRBV25-1 to TRBJ1-6, with a weak D call TRBD1 (5 bases). V was clipped by 0 bases and J by 9 bases, with 9 bases between them. Germline lookup yields CDR1 MGHDK and CDR2 SYGVNS. CDR3 length: 14 residues. This CDR3 reads CASSEYGGTSPLHF. For the CDR3, the DNA is TGTGCCAGCAGTGAATACGGGGGTACTTCACCCCTCCACTTT.

V is TRBV12-3 or TRBV12-4 and J is TRBJ1-6; D not resolved. With 4 bases removed from V and 7 bases from J, the gap between germline ends came to 5 bases. The CDR3 runs to 12 residues. The DNA of the CDR3 is TGTGCCAGCAGTTCTTACAATTCACCCCTCCACTTT. Translating gives CASSSYNSPLHF.

The table lists this clone with a count of one. The chain carries TRBV18 and TRBJ1-1; unclear D gene. Germline loops: CDR1 KGHSH, CDR2 LQKENI. The V and J ends lost 3 bases and 1 base respectively, with 12 bases between them. The CDR3 contains 15 residues. The CDR3 sequence: CASSPERGENTEAFF. In DNA, the CDR3 is TGTGCCAGCTCACCCGAACGAGGAGAGAACACTGAAGCTTTCTTT.

J is TRBJ1-5 and V is TRBV5-6, with 7 bases lining up with TRBD1. The V gene end was trimmed by 4 bases and the J gene end by 2 bases; junction bases not matched to a gene: 6. CDR3 size: 15 residues. Germline V gives CDR1 SGHDT, CDR2 YYEEEE. CDR3 in amino acids: CASSKTGLRNQPQHF. The CDR3 region has the DNA TGTGCCAGCAGCAAGACAGGGCTTCGCAATCAGCCCCAGCATTTT.

The genes are TRBV5-1 and TRBJ2-5; either TRBD1 or TRBD2 may fit D (5 bases each). V lost 4 bases to trimming and J lost 5 bases, with 15 bases between them. The CDR3 runs to 14 residues. Looked up from germline, CDR1 is SGHRS and CDR2 is YFSETQ. DNA of the CDR3: TGCGCCAGCAGCGGCCGGGACCTATTGGAGACCCAGTACTTC. This codes for CASSGRDLLETQYF.

The rearrangement uses TRBV2 and TRBJ1-3; D gene unclear. In germline, CDR1 is SNHLY, CDR2 FYNNEI. Trimming left V 3 bases short and J 2 bases short, with 8 bases between. CDR3 length equals 14 residues. The CDR3 loop is CASSDRFPGNTIYF. The DNA of the CDR3 is TGTGCCAGCAGTGATAGGTTCCCTGGAAACACCATATATTTT.